This TCR beta chain was found in a study of T cell repertoires in cytomegalovirus infection. As for the study in general: Matching HLA type, along with CMV infection, was indicated by public TCR beta signatures.

TCRdb ran MiXCR on the reads and lists one entry per CDR3 protein. The repertoire includes about 78,000 distinct CDR3 sequences, 35% to 50% of them detected once, and more than 80% sits in the top ten. About this clonotype: Antigen unknown.

Study-wide findings and caveats: The ex vivo response was dominated by HLA-C-restricted CMV-specific TCR beta clonotypes.

The sequence derives from a human donor in good health (CMV status not recorded). Some clones in this sample may be carry-over from other donors' samples. The material was CD8+ T cells from cultured PBMCs, obtained from culture after CMV antigen stimulation.

Written as DNA, the CDR3 is TGTGCCAGCAGCCGGCGGGACGGGGGGGCCGAGGATACGCAGTATTTT. Translated, it gives CASSRRDGGAEDTQYF. This chain connects TRBV11-3 to TRBJ2-3, with 8 bases aligning to TRBD2. Trimming at V came to 5 bases and at J to 6 bases, leaving 13 bases not matched to a gene. Per germline, CDR1 SGHNT and CDR2 YENEEA. The CDR3 covers 16 residues.